This TCR beta chain was sequenced in a study of T cell responses to AZD1222 COVID-19 vaccine. Study results and limitations: Baseline antibody screening turned up just six or seven seropositive AZD1222 recipients. In a largely white British group with more females than males, clonal diversity was possibly underestimated. An increase in Spike-specific TCR breadth and depth was observed after two AZD1222 doses. Among spike-specific TCRs, nearly half reportedly target unmutated variant regions.

Worth noting for this clone: Its antigen is as yet unknown.

Measured with immunoSEQ multiplex PCR; TCRdb has only the in-frame clones, and not every one. The sample has about 160,000 clones; 94% are singletons. This material consisted of peripheral blood, taken 28 days after the second AZD1222 dose. The clonotype comes from an adult who received the AZD1222 COVID-19 vaccine.

In DNA, the CDR3 is TGTGCCAGCAGCCAGATTGTCACTGAAGCTTTCTTT. Its protein product is CASSQIVTEAFF. The chain employs TRBV7-9 and TRBJ1-1; D uncertain. Trimming shortened V by 5 bases and J by 4 bases, and 8 bases separated the two germline ends. The CDR3 length is 12 residues. CDR1 is SEHNR, CDR2 FQNEAQ, per germline (reference sequence).